This record covers a single T cell receptor (beta chain). This clone's antigen is unknown. Qualities for individual bases were not recorded, and no much larger clone is one base off. Taken from cysteine to phenylalanine, the CDR3 has 13 residues. Only the CDR3 portion is preserved as DNA: 39 bases, with reading frame beginning at the first base. V loses 10 bases of germline sequence and J loses 2 bases, and the interval between the two ends is 12 bases. Per the germline V gene (reference sequence), LNHDA is the CDR1 and SQIVND is the CDR2. TCRbeta CDR3 regions were amplified from genomic DNA by means of the immunoSEQ Assay, a bias-controlled multiplex PCR. As for the original processing: The number of nucleated cells in each sample was estimated by amplification of reference gene primers within the assay. To quantify the absolute abundance of each unique TCRbeta CDR3 rearrangement, sequence reads were collapsed and filtered. For each sample, productive Simpson clonality was calculated as the square root of Simpson's diversity index over productive rearrangements. TCRdb carries this immuneACCESS record with in-frame sequences only. Its versions omit some clonotypes, under half of them owing to an unresolved V gene in the studies checked, with the rest unexplained. V and J calls and clone size are given by that table; D and trimming were obtained from the DNA. For this sample there are 170,000 or so clones; 70% to 90% appear just once. The leading ten clones occupy 2.5% to 3.5% of the sample.

This sample stems from a study of blood T cell repertoires in COVID-19 (dated by TCRdb to 2020 to 2021). The study in broad terms: Samples from collaborators originated in the United States, Italy and Spain and spanned both the acute and convalescent phases of COVID-19. Where available, HLA class I and class II types were taken from metadata supplied by the sample provider and were not determined by assay-based typing. Subjects who had been exposed to COVID-19, were actively infected with it, or had recovered from it provided the deeply sampled blood TCRbeta repertoires that made up the dataset. The repertoires were made available in a free public database intended to serve as a resource for research on the immune response to SARS-CoV-2. The samples were drawn from the first 160 participants of the ongoing ImmuneRACE study and from over 950 subjects provided by 6 global collaborators. Sample metadata almost always included a de-identified subject ID, COVID-19 status, age in years and sex. The prospective study material was composed of cDNA or gDNA derived from T cells, B-cell-depleted T cells, or PBMCs. Results and caveats for the whole study, not just this receptor: The amount of clinical and demographic metadata varied by source and participant and was provided uncurated.

Each collaborating institution followed its own protocols to collect whole blood in K2EDTA tubes. For TCRbeta analysis, collaborators shipped samples as frozen whole blood, isolated PBMCs, or DNA extracted from either of those sample types. This TCR came from a man aged 40-50 years with active or convalescent COVID-19. Material: peripheral blood. The chain uses TRBV19 and TRBJ1-3; confidence is insufficient to name the D gene. The DNA sequence is as follows: TGTGCCACGACCCTGGGCACTGGAAACACCATATATTTT. It encodes CATTLGTGNTIYF.